This TCR beta chain appears in the sequencing data of a study of T-cell memory formation after mild COVID-19 (dated by TCRdb to the early 2020s). Describing the broader study: TCR sequence clusters from the two donors were found to be largely donor specific. Longitudinal TCRalpha and TCRbeta repertoire sequencing tracked T-cell clones expanding and contracting after mild COVID-19 in two donors. The cohort comprised two young, previously healthy adult volunteers, one female and one male. General findings and caveats noted by the study authors: The study included only a couple of mild cases, and larger cohorts that include severe cases with pre-infection samples were judged to be necessary. Contracting CD4+ clones were located mainly in the CM and EM memory subsets, whereas CD8+ clones were found to be enriched in EMRA. The second-wave clones that peaked on day 37 were not confirmed to be SARS-CoV-2 specific. Some responding clones were detected in pre-infection memory, suggesting pre-existing cross-reactive memory T cells joined the SARS-CoV-2 response. Clones that contracted from day 15 to 85 showed balanced CD4/CD8 phenotypes, whereas a second wave of clones that expanded from day 15 to 37 leaned towards CD4+.

Based on the germline V gene, the CDR1 and CDR2 sequences are MNHEY and SVGAGI. Trimming removed 7 bases from V and 4 bases from J, leaving 17 bases between the germline ends. Its CDR3 holds 15 amino acids, cysteine through phenylalanine. Here the CDR3 DNA is all that survives: 45 bases in frame from base 1. This clonotype has only a few counts. Its antigen is not yet known. The input lacks base qualities; no much larger clone sits a single base away. Data came from an Illumina NovaSeq 6000. Using 5'RACE with constant-segment primers, TCRalpha and TCRbeta cDNA libraries were constructed, with sample barcodes and unique molecular identifiers added in the process. Trizol reagent was used to extract RNA from every sample. Libraries were amplified in two PCR steps, with a second sample barcode and Illumina TruSeq adapters added in the second step. Sequencing of the libraries was done on an Illumina NovaSeq, producing 2 x 150 bp paired-end reads. As for the original processing: Reads were demultiplexed and collapsed into UMI-guided consensus sequences with migec v1.2.7. With mixcr v2.1.11, UMI consensuses were aligned to TRA and TRB V and J templates and assembled into clonotypes. A clonotype was counted as expanded or contracted only if both edgeR and NoisET called the change significant, with noise models trained on biological replicates. For edgeR calls, the thresholds were a false discovery rate-adjusted p below 0.01 and a log2 fold-change of 1. As an exploratory analysis of dynamics, PCA with hierarchical clustering was applied to max-normalized trajectories of the 1000 most abundant clonotypes. Separately sequenced CD4+ and CD8+ repertoires were used to assign the CD4 or CD8 phenotype of responding clones. The public reads were reprocessed in TCRdb via fastp at Q25 and MiXCR, keeping in-frame beta chains. Every distinct CDR3 protein forms one entry, paired with its most common genes and DNA. The V and J calls and clone size come from TCRdb's table, not from the authors' own analysis. This sample comprises around 200,000 distinct CDR3 sequences, over 9.5% of them detected only once. The ten biggest clones cover approximately 3% of the sample.

Ficoll-Paque density gradient centrifugation was the method used to isolate PBMCs. The chain is made from TRBV6-5 and TRBJ2-1; TRBD1 is possibly the D segment (6 matching bases). Sequenced sample: PBMCs or a T cell subset sorted from them (not recorded which). This TCR came from a man younger than 35 who had mild COVID-19 (a few samples of this study predate the infection). The sample titles of this study are shuffled in the database, so cell type and time point are left out; the donor was told from shared clones. The DNA sequence reads TGTGCCAGCAATCGGAACAGGGCGGTGTACAATGAGCAGTTCTTC. This encodes CASNRNRAVYNEQFF.